This is a list of T cell receptor beta chains from one sample in a study of T-cell memory formation after mild COVID-19. Via MiXCR, TCRdb re-called the 5' RACE reads, giving one row per CDR3 protein. Of some 190,000 distinct CDR3 sequences listed, around 18% are singletons. The sample taken for sequencing was PBMCs or a T cell subset sorted from them (not recorded which). The receptors originated from an adult woman who had mild COVID-19 (a few samples of this study predate the infection). Cell type and time point are not known. Both conserved end residues are part of each CDR3. D genes are given only for firm matches. Only some rows state a clone size, as once, few, many or a class for expanded clones.

v_call: TRBV24-1
d_call: .
clone_size: few
j_call: TRBJ2-7
cdr3_aa: CATSANVGSYEQYF
cdr3_nt: TGTGCCACCAGTGCCAATGTGGGCTCCTACGAGCAGTACTTC

v_call: TRBV2
d_call: .
clone_size: few
j_call: TRBJ1-2
cdr3_aa: CASSGIATYGYTF
cdr3_nt: TGTGCCAGCAGTGGGATTGCGACCTATGGCTACACCTTC

v_call: TRBV27
d_call: .
clone_size: many
j_call: TRBJ2-1
cdr3_aa: CASRRLSYNEQFF
cdr3_nt: TGTGCCAGCAGGCGTTTATCCTACAATGAGCAGTTCTTC

v_call: TRBV6-6
d_call: TRBD1
clone_size: few
j_call: TRBJ1-2
cdr3_aa: CASRGPGQDNYGYTF
cdr3_nt: TGTGCCAGCAGGGGCCCCGGACAGGACAACTATGGCTACACCTTC

v_call: TRBV24-1
d_call: TRBD1
clone_size: few
j_call: TRBJ1-1
cdr3_aa: CATSDGQGAGNTEAFF
cdr3_nt: TGTGCCACCAGTGACGGACAGGGGGCCGGGAACACTGAAGCTTTCTTT

v_call: TRBV5-1
d_call: .
clone_size: .
j_call: TRBJ1-1
cdr3_aa: CASKQGPMNTEAFF
cdr3_nt: TGCGCCAGCAAGCAGGGCCCAATGAACACTGAAGCTTTCTTT

v_call: TRBV18
d_call: .
clone_size: .
j_call: TRBJ1-2
cdr3_aa: CASSPPNPSANYGYTF
cdr3_nt: TGTGCCAGCTCACCACCGAATCCGTCGGCTAACTATGGCTACACCTTC

v_call: TRBV3-1
d_call: TRBD1
clone_size: .
j_call: TRBJ1-1
cdr3_aa: CASSQVRGLGNTEAFF
cdr3_nt: TGTGCCAGCAGCCAGGTCAGGGGGCTGGGGAACACTGAAGCTTTCTTT

v_call: TRBV7-9
d_call: .
clone_size: .
j_call: TRBJ1-4
cdr3_aa: CASSSTGRTNEKLFF
cdr3_nt: TGTGCCAGCAGCTCAACGGGGAGAACTAATGAAAAACTGTTTTTT

v_call: TRBV6-2/TRBV6-3
d_call: .
clone_size: .
j_call: TRBJ2-2
cdr3_aa: CASSYGALSGELFF
cdr3_nt: TGTGCCAGCAGTTACGGAGCTTTATCCGGGGAGCTGTTTTTT

v_call: TRBV4-1
d_call: .
clone_size: .
j_call: TRBJ2-5
cdr3_aa: CASSQEGGGLLTQYF
cdr3_nt: TGCGCCAGCAGCCAAGAAGGAGGGGGGCTTTTGACCCAGTACTTC

v_call: TRBV12-3/TRBV12-4
d_call: TRBD2
clone_size: .
j_call: TRBJ2-1
cdr3_aa: CASRRTSTHNEQFF
cdr3_nt: TGTGCCAGCAGACGGACTAGTACTCACAATGAGCAGTTCTTC

v_call: TRBV20-1
d_call: .
clone_size: few
j_call: TRBJ1-5
cdr3_aa: CSARDLGVYSNQPQHF
cdr3_nt: TGCAGTGCTAGAGATTTAGGGGTTTATAGCAATCAGCCCCAGCATTTT

v_call: TRBV21-1
d_call: .
clone_size: few
j_call: TRBJ1-1
cdr3_aa: CASSKEPLTGVNTEAFF
cdr3_nt: TGTGCCAGCAGCAAAGAGCCACTGACAGGGGTGAACACTGAAGCTTTCTTT

v_call: TRBV7-9
d_call: .
clone_size: few
j_call: TRBJ2-1
cdr3_aa: CASTPDTTRYNEQFF
cdr3_nt: TGTGCCAGCACCCCGGACACGACTCGATACAATGAGCAGTTCTTC

v_call: TRBV7-9
d_call: .
clone_size: .
j_call: TRBJ1-2
cdr3_aa: CASSLATEVYGLDDYGYTF
cdr3_nt: TGTGCCAGCAGCTTAGCTACGGAGGTCTATGGCTTGGATGACTATGGCTACACCTTC

v_call: TRBV12-3/TRBV12-4
d_call: TRBD1
clone_size: once
j_call: TRBJ2-7
cdr3_aa: CASSSDRASEQYF
cdr3_nt: TGTGCCAGCAGTTCGGACAGGGCCTCCGAGCAGTACTTC

v_call: TRBV5-5
d_call: .
clone_size: .
j_call: TRBJ1-4
cdr3_aa: CASSGRAAANEKLYF
cdr3_nt: TGTGCCAGCAGCGGTAGGGCGGCGGCTAATGAAAAACTGTATTTT

v_call: TRBV29-1
d_call: .
clone_size: few
j_call: TRBJ2-3
cdr3_aa: CSVDDRTDTQYF
cdr3_nt: TGCAGCGTTGACGACCGCACAGATACGCAGTATTTT

v_call: TRBV4-2
d_call: .
clone_size: few
j_call: TRBJ1-1
cdr3_aa: CASSLRFGQSNTEAFF
cdr3_nt: TGTGCCAGCAGCCTCCGCTTCGGTCAATCGAACACTGAAGCTTTCTTT

v_call: TRBV27
d_call: .
clone_size: .
j_call: TRBJ2-7
cdr3_aa: CASPPACLSLYEQYF
cdr3_nt: TGTGCCAGCCCCCCGGCTTGCTTGTCTCTCTACGAGCAGTACTTC

v_call: TRBV9
d_call: TRBD1
clone_size: many
j_call: TRBJ2-1
cdr3_aa: CASSMRQGANEQFF
cdr3_nt: TGTGCCAGCAGCATGAGACAGGGGGCGAATGAGCAGTTCTTC

v_call: TRBV7-9
d_call: TRBD1
clone_size: .
j_call: TRBJ1-2
cdr3_aa: CASSSLTGNYGYTF
cdr3_nt: TGTGCCAGCAGCAGCCTGACAGGGAACTATGGCTACACCTTC

v_call: TRBV12-3/TRBV12-4
d_call: TRBD2
clone_size: .
j_call: TRBJ2-7
cdr3_aa: CASSLRRLAGGTYEQYF
cdr3_nt: TGTGCCAGCAGTTTACGTCGACTAGCCGGGGGAACCTACGAGCAGTACTTC

v_call: TRBV7-9
d_call: .
clone_size: .
j_call: TRBJ1-2
cdr3_aa: CASSPAPAGNGYTF
cdr3_nt: TGTGCCAGCAGCCCAGCCCCGGCGGGGAATGGCTACACCTTC

v_call: TRBV29-1
d_call: .
clone_size: .
j_call: TRBJ2-3
cdr3_aa: CSVEGTDTQYF
cdr3_nt: TGCAGCGTCGAGGGAACAGATACGCAGTATTTT

v_call: TRBV5-1
d_call: TRBD1
clone_size: once
j_call: TRBJ2-3
cdr3_aa: CASSRTTGVVTDTQYF
cdr3_nt: TGCGCCAGCAGCCGAACGACAGGGGTTGTGACAGATACGCAGTATTTT

v_call: TRBV5-6
d_call: .
clone_size: .
j_call: TRBJ2-7
cdr3_aa: CASSSFPLVTYEQYF
cdr3_nt: TGTGCCAGCAGCTCTTTCCCACTAGTTACCTACGAGCAGTACTTC

v_call: TRBV18
d_call: .
clone_size: .
j_call: TRBJ2-2
cdr3_aa: CASSGWGSANTGELFF
cdr3_nt: TGTGCCAGCTCAGGATGGGGGTCCGCGAACACCGGGGAGCTGTTTTTT

v_call: TRBV3-1
d_call: .
clone_size: few
j_call: TRBJ2-5
cdr3_aa: CASSQPTQETQYF
cdr3_nt: TGTGCCAGCAGCCAACCCACCCAAGAGACCCAGTACTTC

v_call: TRBV5-1
d_call: TRBD1
clone_size: few
j_call: TRBJ1-2
cdr3_aa: CASRRDSGTYGYTF
cdr3_nt: TGCGCCAGCAGGCGGGACAGCGGAACTTATGGCTACACCTTC

v_call: TRBV6-5
d_call: TRBD2
clone_size: few
j_call: TRBJ2-3
cdr3_aa: CASSPGLAGEADTQYF
cdr3_nt: TGTGCCAGCAGTCCGGGACTAGCGGGGGAAGCAGATACGCAGTATTTT

v_call: TRBV7-2
d_call: .
clone_size: .
j_call: TRBJ1-1
cdr3_aa: CASSYGHTFTTEAFF
cdr3_nt: TGTGCCAGCAGCTACGGACATACCTTTACGACTGAAGCCTTCTTT

v_call: TRBV12-3/TRBV12-4
d_call: TRBD1
clone_size: few
j_call: TRBJ1-5
cdr3_aa: CASREGQGEGQPQHF
cdr3_nt: TGTGCCAGCAGAGAAGGACAGGGGGAGGGTCAGCCCCAGCATTTT

v_call: TRBV3-1
d_call: .
clone_size: few
j_call: TRBJ1-4
cdr3_aa: CASTTGTRAEKLFF
cdr3_nt: TGTGCCAGCACCACCGGGACAAGGGCTGAAAAACTGTTTTTT

v_call: TRBV5-5
d_call: TRBD2
clone_size: few
j_call: TRBJ2-1
cdr3_aa: CASTMREGSYNEQFF
cdr3_nt: TGTGCCAGCACCATGCGGGAGGGTTCCTACAATGAGCAGTTCTTC

v_call: TRBV2
d_call: TRBD2
clone_size: few
j_call: TRBJ2-1
cdr3_aa: CASSEVVAGGPGTYNEQFF
cdr3_nt: TGTGCCAGCAGTGAAGTGGTAGCGGGAGGGCCGGGGACCTACAATGAGCAGTTCTTC

v_call: TRBV5-5
d_call: TRBD2
clone_size: few
j_call: TRBJ2-1
cdr3_aa: CASTTIAGYNEQFF
cdr3_nt: TGTGCCAGCACCACAATAGCGGGATACAATGAGCAGTTCTTC

v_call: TRBV7-9
d_call: .
clone_size: .
j_call: TRBJ1-2
cdr3_aa: CASSPLGTANYGYTF
cdr3_nt: TGTGCCAGCAGCCCACTAGGGACGGCTAACTATGGCTACACCTTC

v_call: TRBV6-5
d_call: .
clone_size: few
j_call: TRBJ2-7
cdr3_aa: CASSYEAGSSYEQYF
cdr3_nt: TGTGCCAGCAGTTACGAGGCAGGGAGCTCCTACGAGCAGTACTTC

v_call: TRBV12-3/TRBV12-4
d_call: .
clone_size: .
j_call: TRBJ1-3
cdr3_aa: CASSIFLSSGNTIYF
cdr3_nt: TGTGCCAGCAGCATTTTCTTATCCTCTGGAAACACCATATATTTT

v_call: TRBV5-1
d_call: TRBD1
clone_size: .
j_call: TRBJ2-7
cdr3_aa: CASSLALTGSEQYF
cdr3_nt: TGCGCCAGCAGCTTGGCCCTGACAGGGAGCGAGCAGTACTTC

v_call: TRBV12-3/TRBV12-4
d_call: .
clone_size: few
j_call: TRBJ2-3
cdr3_aa: CASSRDTTDTQYF
cdr3_nt: TGTGCCAGCAGCCGGGACACCACAGATACGCAGTATTTT

v_call: TRBV5-4
d_call: TRBD1
clone_size: .
j_call: TRBJ1-4
cdr3_aa: CASSLWDRSEKLFF
cdr3_nt: TGTGCCAGCAGCTTGTGGGACAGGAGTGAAAAACTGTTTTTT

v_call: TRBV7-6
d_call: TRBD1
clone_size: few
j_call: TRBJ2-5
cdr3_aa: CASSQAINRGETQYF
cdr3_nt: TGTGCCAGCAGCCAGGCCATAAACAGGGGGGAGACCCAGTACTTC

v_call: TRBV30
d_call: .
clone_size: many
j_call: TRBJ1-4
cdr3_aa: CAWVPPARGGEKLFF
cdr3_nt: TGTGCCTGGGTCCCCCCGGCACGTGGGGGTGAAAAACTGTTTTTT

v_call: TRBV5-5
d_call: TRBD2
clone_size: few
j_call: TRBJ2-3
cdr3_aa: CASSFRGGNTDTQYF
cdr3_nt: TGTGCCAGCAGCTTTCGCGGGGGGAACACAGATACGCAGTATTTT

v_call: TRBV4-1
d_call: TRBD1
clone_size: few
j_call: TRBJ2-6
cdr3_aa: CASSQGGQATGANVLTF
cdr3_nt: TGCGCCAGCAGCCAAGGGGGACAGGCAACTGGGGCCAACGTCCTGACTTTC

v_call: TRBV6-4
d_call: .
clone_size: .
j_call: TRBJ1-2
cdr3_aa: CASREWSDREKQKGNYYGYTF
cdr3_nt: TGTGCCAGCAGGGAATGGTCTGACAGAGAGAAGCAGAAGGGGAACTACTATGGCTACACCTTC

v_call: TRBV29-1
d_call: TRBD1
clone_size: .
j_call: TRBJ1-5
cdr3_aa: CSVAGTGGGQPQHF
cdr3_nt: TGCAGCGTTGCCGGGACAGGGGGCGGACAGCCCCAGCATTTT

v_call: TRBV5-6
d_call: .
clone_size: few
j_call: TRBJ1-6
cdr3_aa: CASSLDFGRNYNSPLHF
cdr3_nt: TGTGCCAGCAGCTTGGATTTCGGCAGAAACTATAATTCACCCCTCCACTTT

v_call: TRBV12-3/TRBV12-4
d_call: .
clone_size: .
j_call: TRBJ2-6
cdr3_aa: CASSSFSGANVLTF
cdr3_nt: TGTGCCAGCAGTTCCTTCTCTGGGGCCAACGTCCTGACTTTC

v_call: TRBV20-1
d_call: .
clone_size: .
j_call: TRBJ2-5
cdr3_aa: CSARDPAKGVPQETQYF
cdr3_nt: TGCAGTGCTAGAGATCCTGCCAAAGGGGTCCCCCAAGAGACCCAGTACTTC

v_call: TRBV20-1
d_call: .
clone_size: few
j_call: TRBJ2-2
cdr3_aa: CSGAGALNTGELFF
cdr3_nt: TGCAGTGGTGCCGGGGCCTTGAACACCGGGGAGCTGTTTTTT

v_call: TRBV28
d_call: .
clone_size: .
j_call: TRBJ2-7
cdr3_aa: CASSTSWDSPGVVYF
cdr3_nt: TGTGCCAGCAGTACCTCCTGGGACAGCCCGGGGGTGGTGTACTTC

v_call: TRBV11-3
d_call: .
clone_size: .
j_call: TRBJ1-5
cdr3_aa: CASSLDHAKRVNQPQHF
cdr3_nt: TGTGCCAGCAGCTTAGATCACGCCAAACGGGTCAATCAGCCCCAGCATTTT

v_call: TRBV9
d_call: .
clone_size: .
j_call: TRBJ2-5
cdr3_aa: CASSVTRGETQYF
cdr3_nt: TGTGCCAGCAGCGTGACTAGGGGGGAGACCCAGTACTTC

v_call: TRBV29-1
d_call: TRBD1
clone_size: .
j_call: TRBJ1-2
cdr3_aa: CSAATGGAYGYTF
cdr3_nt: TGCAGCGCAGCGACAGGGGGCGCCTATGGCTACACCTTC

v_call: TRBV5-5
d_call: .
clone_size: .
j_call: TRBJ2-7
cdr3_aa: CASSLGLPEQYF
cdr3_nt: TGTGCCAGCAGCTTGGGTCTCCCCGAGCAGTACTTC

v_call: TRBV14
d_call: .
clone_size: .
j_call: TRBJ1-1
cdr3_aa: CASSQEKGPVTLKNTEAFF
cdr3_nt: TGTGCCAGCAGCCAAGAAAAGGGTCCGGTCACATTGAAAAACACTGAAGCTTTCTTT